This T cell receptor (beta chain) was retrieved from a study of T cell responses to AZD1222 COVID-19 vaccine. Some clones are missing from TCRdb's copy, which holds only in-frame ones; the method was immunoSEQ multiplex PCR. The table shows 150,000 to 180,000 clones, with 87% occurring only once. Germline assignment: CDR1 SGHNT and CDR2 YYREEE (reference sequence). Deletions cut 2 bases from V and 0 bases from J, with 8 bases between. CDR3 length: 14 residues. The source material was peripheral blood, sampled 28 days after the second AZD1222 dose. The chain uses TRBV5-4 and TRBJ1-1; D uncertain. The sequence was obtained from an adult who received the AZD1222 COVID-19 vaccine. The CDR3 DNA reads TGTGCCAGCAGCTTAGGGCCCCTGAACACTGAAGCTTTCTTT. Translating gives CASSLGPLNTEAFF.